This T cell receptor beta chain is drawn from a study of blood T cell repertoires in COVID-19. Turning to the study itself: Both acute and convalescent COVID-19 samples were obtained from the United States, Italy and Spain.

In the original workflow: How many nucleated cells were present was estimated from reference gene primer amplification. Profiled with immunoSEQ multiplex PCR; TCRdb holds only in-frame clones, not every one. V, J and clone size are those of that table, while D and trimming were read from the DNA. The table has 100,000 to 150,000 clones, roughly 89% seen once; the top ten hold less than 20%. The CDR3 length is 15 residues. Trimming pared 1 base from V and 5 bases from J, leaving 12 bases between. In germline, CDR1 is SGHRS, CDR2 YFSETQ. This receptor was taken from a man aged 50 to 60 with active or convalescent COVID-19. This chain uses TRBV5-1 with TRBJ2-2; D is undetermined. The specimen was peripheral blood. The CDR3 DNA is TGCGCCAGCAGCTTGACTGATAGCCCAACCGGGGAGCTGTTTTTT. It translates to CASSLTDSPTGELFF.